In this sample, the clone carrying this T cell receptor beta chain turned up a few times. The antigen is unknown. Researchers used the Oncomine TCR Beta short-read assay to sequence DNA from cultured CD4+ T cells. TCRdb redid the calling of the PCR reads with MiXCR, one entry per CDR3 protein. The table includes about 3,800 distinct CDR3 sequences, 16% detected once. This specimen comes from a study of vaccination and CD4 T cells after COVID-19. The V and J ends lost 6 bases and 11 bases, in that order; junction bases with no gene match: 8. Germline V gene data show CDR1 as MNHNS and CDR2 as SASEGT. CDR3 length: 12 amino acids. The treatment was: approximately 9-day PBMC culture with coronavirus spike peptide pools or control peptides (ViraFEST assay).

This chain uses TRBV6-1 with TRBJ1-1; 8 bases match TRBD1. The clonotype comes from a human donor who had recovered from COVID-19. The sequencing sample was made of CD4+ T cells from blood, cultured in vitro. The DNA for the CDR3 is TGTGCCAGCAGACCCCAACAGGGGGTGGCTTTCTTT. Amino acid sequence: CASRPQQGVAFF.